What follows describes a single T cell receptor (beta chain). This entry comes from a study of blood T cell repertoires in COVID-19. Looking at the study overall: Samples taken during acute and convalescent COVID-19 were collected in the United States, Italy and Spain.

Sequencing was performed with immunoSEQ multiplex PCR; in TCRdb, only in-frame clones are kept and a portion is missing. The data hold around 78,000 clones, with approximately 84% observed a single time. The CDR3 has 14 residues. CDR1 and CDR2 (germline): SGHVS, FQNEAQ. Germline trimming cut 4 bases from V and 7 bases from J; bases unmatched to any gene: 6. The sample taken for sequencing was peripheral blood. The chain uses TRBV7-8 and TRBJ2-7; 11 nucleotides line up with TRBD1. The receptor was derived from a man between 65 and 79 years old with active or convalescent COVID-19. The CDR3 spells CASSWTGGAGEQYF. The CDR3 region has the DNA TGTGCCAGCAGCTGGACAGGGGGCGCCGGGGAGCAGTACTTC.